These 18 T cell receptor beta chains were all obtained from the same sample, sequenced in a study of circulating CD8 cells and anti-PD-1 response in melanoma. Using approximately 16 ng of total RNA, TCR libraries were made with the QIAseq Immune Repertoire TCR panel. One entry per CDR3 protein, called by TCRdb with MiXCR from the reads. The data contain 350 to 450 distinct CDR3 sequences, around 12% of them singletons. From live CD3+CD8+TCRalphabeta+ cells, four PD-1 and/or TIGIT subsets were sorted. Sample: CD8+ T cells from PBMCs, taken at baseline or after one month of anti-PD-1 therapy (not recorded which). These receptor sequences come from a human donor with melanoma.

By sample fraction, this clonotype is large. V usage is TRBV27 and J usage is TRBJ2-7; D is perhaps TRBD1 (5 bases). The V end lost 5 bases, the J end lost 6 bases, and 14 bases lay between the germline ends. Germline V gives CDR1 MNHEY, CDR2 SMNVEV (reference sequence). The CDR3 consists of 13 residues. CDR3 region: CASSLDSLGEQYF. The DNA of the CDR3 is TGTGCCAGCAGTCTCGACAGCCTCGGCGAGCAGTACTTC.

In this sample, this clonotype is large (0.1 to 1%). The DNA of the CDR3 is TGTGCCAGCAGTCGGGACGGGGGAAACACTGAAGCTTTCTTT. Translated, it gives CASSRDGGNTEAFF. V is TRBV6-2 or TRBV6-3 and J is TRBJ1-1; D may be TRBD1 (5 bases). The CDR3 spans 14 residues. Germline V gene sequence: CDR1 MNHEY, CDR2 SVGEGT. V was pared by 5 bases and J by 2 bases, with 12 bases between.

Notes on this clonotype: A far more abundant clone sits one base away, making this likely a read error. The CDR3 DNA follows: TGTGCCAGCAGCCAAGAGACAGGGGAAGTCACCGGGGAGCTGTCTTTT. It codes for CASSQETGEVTGELSF. The V gene is TRBV7-9, the J gene TRBJ2-2; 8 bases map to TRBD1. CDR1 is SEHNR, CDR2 FQNEAQ, per germline (reference sequence). The CDR3 consists of 16 residues.

This clonotype is deemed large. This chain's CDR3 is CASSLQGSSYEQYF. DNA for the CDR3: TGTGCCAGCAGCTTGCAGGGAAGCTCCTACGAGCAGTACTTC. The V call is TRBV5-4, the J call TRBJ2-7, with D possibly TRBD1 on 5 matching bases. CDR1 and CDR2 (germline): SGHNT, YYREEE (reference sequence). The CDR3 totals 14 residues. V was pared by 1 base and J by 0 bases, with 8 bases between.

In this sample, this clonotype is large. V and J are TRBV12-3 or TRBV12-4 and TRBJ2-3; 7 bases are a match to TRBD2. The J segment lost 5 bases and the V segment lost 2 bases, leaving 4 bases of the junction unmatched. The CDR3 extends over 14 amino acids. The CDR3 protein is CASSLIGGGDTQYF. The CDR3 coding sequence is TGTGCCAGCAGTTTAATCGGCGGGGGAGATACGCAGTATTTT.

This clonotype is labeled large. This chain links TRBV4-2 with TRBJ2-1; a weak D match, TRBD2 (6 bases). CDR3 length: 16 residues. The germline V gene has CDR1 LGHNA and CDR2 YNFKEQ. V dropped 4 bases and J dropped 5 bases, with 18 bases sitting between them. The CDR3 DNA sequence: TGTGCCAGCAGCCCGGCCCCTAGCGAACTACACAATGAGCAGTTCTTC. Its translation: CASSPAPSELHNEQFF.

This clonotype is judged large (0.1 to 1%). The gene calls are TRBV2 and TRBJ2-2; maybe TRBD1 (6 bases). Per germline, CDR1 SNHLY and CDR2 FYNNEI. This CDR3 has 16 amino acids. Trimming pared 1 base from V and 4 bases from J, leaving 13 bases between. For the CDR3, the DNA is TGTGCCAGCAGTGAAGAGGGGGACCCCACCACCGGGGAGCTGTTTTTT. Its translation: CASSEEGDPTTGELFF. Full variable domain (remainder filled in from reference TRBV2 and TRBJ2-2): EPEVTQTPSHQVTQMGQEVILRCVPISNHLYFYWYRQILGQKVEFLVSFYNNEISEKSEIFDDQFSVERPDGSNFTLKIRSTKLEDSAMYFCASSEEGDPTTGELFFGEGSRLTVL.

In its sample, this clonotype ranks as large. The chain carries TRBV2 and TRBJ2-3; possibly TRBD1 for D (6 bases). Trimming took off 8 bases at V and 6 bases at J, with 21 bases between the two ends. From germline, CDR1 is SNHLY and CDR2 FYNNEI. CDR3 size: 15 residues. The CDR3 DNA sequence: TGTGCCAGCGCAGTAGACGGAACAGGGAAGGATACGCAGTATTTT. This sequence encodes CASAVDGTGKDTQYF.

In its sample, this clonotype is large. In nucleotides, the CDR3 is TGCGCCAGCAGCCTCATAGCGGGGGGGAATGAGCAGTTCTTC. Residues: CASSLIAGGNEQFF. The chain links TRBV4-3 to TRBJ2-1; 11 positions agree with TRBD2. Germline loops: CDR1 LGHNA, CDR2 YSLEER. Losses at the gene ends were 4 bases for V and 7 bases for J; bases not matched to a gene: 3. The CDR3 covers 14 residues.

This clonotype was seen more than once but under ten times. This chain uses TRBV19 with TRBJ2-6, with D unclear. This CDR3 comprises 15 residues. V gave up 3 bases and J gave up 1 base, with 7 bases separating them. Germline CDR1 and CDR2: LNHDA and SQIVND (reference sequence). As DNA, the CDR3 is TGTGCCAGTAGTATTCTGGGTTCTGGGGCCAACGTCCTGACTTTC. Its translation is CASSILGSGANVLTF.

This clonotype ranks as large (0.1 to 1%). The J gene is TRBJ1-1, the V gene TRBV12-3 or TRBV12-4; D is ambiguous. The ends were cut back, 3 bases at V and 3 bases at J, with 8 bases in the middle. The CDR3 has 13 amino acids. CDR3 sequence: CASSFFTDTEAFF. The CDR3 coding sequence is TGTGCCAGCAGTTTTTTCACGGACACTGAAGCTTTCTTT.

In its sample, this clonotype is large. V usage is TRBV2 and J usage is TRBJ2-7; 7 nucleotides align to TRBD1. Germline assignment: CDR1 SNHLY and CDR2 FYNNEI. Trimming cost V 7 bases and J 5 bases; bases outside gene matches: 11. The CDR3 runs to 14 residues. The CDR3 loop reads CASNIMTGKNEQYF. The CDR3 nucleotides are TGTGCCAGCAATATAATGACAGGGAAGAACGAGCAGTACTTC.

By sample fraction, this clonotype is large. The genes are TRBV5-5 and TRBJ1-1; 9 nucleotides line up with TRBD1. The germline gives CDR1 SGHKS, CDR2 YYEKEE (reference sequence). This CDR3 has 17 residues. V lost 4 bases, J lost 8 bases, and 18 bases stayed unmatched. The CDR3 DNA reads as TGTGCCAGCAGCCACGGAACCGGGACAGGGAAGTCGACGGAAGCTTTCTTT. Translation gives CASSHGTGTGKSTEAFF.

In its sample, this clonotype ranks as medium-sized. A read error may be the cause here, since a much bigger clone is one base away. CDR3 bases: TGTGCCAGCAGCCCTGGTGGGGGGAACGAGCAGTACTTC. This codes for CASSPGGGNEQYF. The V call is TRBV2, the J call TRBJ2-7; tentatively, D is TRBD2 (6 bases). Trimming pared 6 bases from V and 5 bases from J, leaving 14 bases between. Germline V CDR1 and CDR2: SNHLY, FYNNEI. The CDR3 runs to 13 residues.

By frequency in the sample, this clonotype is large. The chain is built from TRBV19 and TRBJ2-1, with 8 bases identical to TRBD2. J lost 7 bases, V lost 3 bases, and 8 bases had no gene match. CDR3 size: 15 residues. Germline CDR1 and CDR2: LNHDA and SQIVND (reference sequence). CDR3 DNA sequence: TGTGCCAGTAGTATCGGGGGGGACGGATGGAATGAGCAGTTCTTC. Translating gives CASSIGGDGWNEQFF.

This clonotype was recorded a few times. This chain connects TRBV6-5 to TRBJ2-7; D is unclear. V was trimmed by 3 bases and J by 4 bases, leaving 13 bases between them. The CDR3 has 14 amino acids. Per germline, CDR1 MNHEY and CDR2 SVGAGI. This CDR3 reads CASSYGRKPYEQYF. The CDR3 bases are TGTGCCAGCAGTTATGGCAGGAAACCTTACGAGCAGTACTTC.

This clonotype is deemed large (0.1 to 1%). The rearrangement links TRBV29-1 to TRBJ2-7; 9 nucleotides align to TRBD1. Trimming removed 7 bases from V and 2 bases from J; junction bases left unmatched: 3. Germline CDR1 reads SQVTM; CDR2 reads ANQGSEA. This CDR3 comprises 12 residues. This chain's CDR3 is CSAGTGTYEQYF. DNA of the CDR3: TGCAGCGCCGGGACAGGGACCTACGAGCAGTACTTC.

The V gene is TRBV24-1, the J gene TRBJ2-5, with 10 bases that match TRBD2. Trimming removed 4 bases from V and 5 bases from J; junction bases left unmatched: 9. Germline CDR1 KGHDR, CDR2 SFDVKD. The CDR3 is 16 amino acids. The CDR3 DNA sequence: TGTGCCACCAGTGAAATCCCCACTAGCGGGATGGAGACCCAGTACTTC. Protein sequence: CATSEIPTSGMETQYF.